This TCR beta chain stems from a study of blood T cell repertoires in COVID-19. Germline CDR1 is SNHLY and CDR2 is FYNNEI. The CDR3 has 12 amino acids. With 4 bases clipped from V and 5 bases from J, the junction kept 2 bases outside the gene matches. Profiling relied on immunoSEQ multiplex PCR, and the TCRdb table lists in-frame clones only, not all of them. The sample carries about 200,000 clones, 86% recorded once. V usage is TRBV2 and J usage is TRBJ2-7; 7 bases align to TRBD1. Sequenced: peripheral blood. The TCR sequence derives from a man in his fifties with acute or convalescent COVID-19. The chain's CDR3 is CASSATGDEQYF. CDR3 coding DNA: TGTGCCAGCAGTGCCACAGGGGACGAGCAGTACTTC.